Below, 16 T cell receptor beta chains from the same sample are listed, as sequenced in a study of T cells after yellow fever vaccination. TCRdb redid the calling of the 5' RACE reads with MiXCR, one entry per CDR3 protein. The sample carries about 310,000 distinct CDR3 sequences, roughly 3.5% recorded once. Here the sequenced sample was PBMCs, taken on the day of the yellow fever booster vaccination. The receptors shown here come from a man aged 18 to 30 who received the YFV17D yellow fever vaccine.

This clonotype was recorded many times. The J gene is TRBJ2-7, the V gene TRBV4-3; D possibly corresponds to TRBD1 (5 bases). V was clipped by 0 bases and J by 4 bases, with 16 bases between them. CDR3 length: 16 residues. CDR1 LGHNA and CDR2 YSLEER come from the germline V gene. CDR3 sequence (DNA): TGCGCCAGCAGCCAAGATAGGGCAGGGTGGGCGTACGAGCAGTACTTC. Encoded protein: CASSQDRAGWAYEQYF.

The rearrangement joins TRBV9 to TRBJ1-4; D is perhaps TRBD1 (6 bases). The CDR3 sequence is 13 residues long. V dropped 7 bases and J dropped 8 bases, with 15 bases sitting between them. In germline, CDR1 is SGDLS, CDR2 YYNGEE. CDR3 sequence reads: CASGGREGEKLFF. The CDR3 nucleotides read TGTGCCAGCGGGGGCAGGGAAGGGGAAAAACTGTTTTTT.

Ten or more counts support this clonotype. The CDR3 region is CASSHVLAPYNEQFF. The CDR3 DNA reads TGTGCCAGCAGCCATGTACTAGCGCCCTACAATGAGCAGTTCTTC. The rearrangement joins TRBV3-1 to TRBJ2-1; 7 nucleotides align to TRBD2. The CDR3 sequence is 15 residues long. The junction had 4 bases not matched to a gene; V was cut back by 3 bases and J by 2 bases. Germline CDR1 and CDR2: LGHDT and YNNKEL (reference sequence).

In this sample, this clonotype turned up many times. The rearrangement joins TRBV12-3 or TRBV12-4 to TRBJ1-5; TRBD1 matches 9 bases. With V trimmed by 2 bases and J by 4 bases, 3 bases remained unmatched. CDR3 length: 15 residues. The CDR3 protein is CASSLMGQGNQPQHF. The DNA of the CDR3 is TGTGCCAGCAGTTTAATGGGACAGGGTAATCAGCCCCAGCATTTT.

This clonotype was seen at least ten times. The rearrangement uses TRBV9 and TRBJ2-7, with D maybe TRBD1 (5 bases). Trimming left V 4 bases short and J 3 bases short, with 11 bases between. In germline, CDR1 is SGDLS, CDR2 YYNGEE. The CDR3 covers 13 residues. Here the CDR3 reads CASSPAGFYEQYF. The DNA of the CDR3 is TGTGCCAGCAGCCCGGCAGGGTTCTACGAGCAGTACTTC.

The sample holds many counts of this clonotype. The rearrangement links TRBV15 to TRBJ2-3; no reliable D call. Germline CDR1 LNHNV, CDR2 YYDKDF (reference sequence). Trimming left V 5 bases short and J 10 bases short, with 13 bases between. The CDR3 extends over 12 amino acids. For the CDR3, the DNA is TGTGCCACCAGCCAACCAGGCGGATCGCAGTATTTT. Protein: CATSQPGGSQYF. Complete variable domain (other parts from reference TRBV15 and TRBJ2-3): DAMVIQNPRYQVTQFGKPVTLSCSQTLNHNVMYWYQQKSSQAPKLLFHYYDKDFNNEADTPDNFQSRRPNTSFCFLDIRSPGLGDTAMYLCATSQPGGSQYFGPGTRLTVL.

The chain carries TRBV5-1 and TRBJ2-7; 10 bases are a match to TRBD1. Germline lookup yields CDR1 SGHRS and CDR2 YFSETQ. The CDR3 runs to 14 residues. J was trimmed by 5 bases and V by 4 bases; bases with no gene match: 6. The CDR3 spells CASSPTDRGDEQYF. CDR3 in DNA: TGCGCCAGCAGCCCCACGGACAGGGGGGACGAGCAGTACTTC.

The V gene is TRBV20-1, the J gene TRBJ1-4; D may be TRBD1 (6 bases). The length of the CDR3 is 13 residues. Deletions cut 2 bases from V and 6 bases from J, with 10 bases between. Per the germline V gene, CDR1 is DFQATT and CDR2 is SNEGSKA (reference sequence). DNA for the CDR3: TGCAGTGCTAGATACAGGGATTATGAAAAACTGTTTTTT. The encoded protein is CSARYRDYEKLFF.

This chain uses TRBV7-2 with TRBJ2-3; the match to TRBD2 covers 9 bases. Germline lookup yields CDR1 SGHTA and CDR2 FQGNSA. Germline trimming cut 3 bases from V and 1 base from J; bases unmatched to any gene: 5. CDR3 length equals 16 residues. The CDR3 region is CASSFGAGGRTDTQYF. CDR3 nucleotide sequence: TGTGCCAGCAGCTTTGGGGCGGGGGGGCGCACAGATACGCAGTATTTT.

This clonotype has a handful of counts. The chain combines TRBV9 with TRBJ2-2; D could derive from TRBD1 or TRBD2 (5 bases each). The CDR3 runs to 16 residues. The V gene lost 0 bases and the J gene lost 5 bases, with 14 bases spanning the gap. Germline values: CDR1 SGDLS, CDR2 YYNGEE. CDR3: CASSVDGTGGTGELFF. The CDR3 DNA reads as TGTGCCAGCAGCGTAGACGGAACAGGAGGTACCGGGGAGCTGTTTTTT.

This clonotype was observed a handful of times. The V gene is TRBV20-1, the J gene TRBJ1-5; no reliable D call. There are 16 residues in the CDR3. V gave up 3 bases and J gave up 2 bases, with 17 bases separating them. The germline CDR1 and CDR2 sequences are DFQATT and SNEGSKA (reference sequence). CDR3 bases: TGCAGTGCTAGGGGCATAATCCGAAGCGGCAATCAGCCCCAGCATTTT. The encoded protein is CSARGIIRSGNQPQHF.

The J gene is TRBJ1-2, the V gene TRBV15; a weak D match, TRBD1 (5 bases). CDR3 length: 14 residues. Trimming took off 0 bases at V and 4 bases at J, with 9 bases between the two ends. The germline gives CDR1 LNHNV, CDR2 YYDKDF (reference sequence). CDR3 protein: CATSREQDPYGYTF. Written as DNA, the CDR3 is TGTGCCACCAGCAGAGAACAGGACCCCTATGGCTACACCTTC.

This clonotype has a count of ten or more. V and J are TRBV4-3 and TRBJ2-7; D gene ambiguous. The CDR3 runs to 14 residues. V gave up 0 bases and J gave up 2 bases, with 8 bases separating them. The germline V gene encodes CDR1 LGHNA and CDR2 YSLEER. The CDR3 coding sequence is TGCGCCAGCAGCCAAGATACCTCCACCTACGAGCAGTACGTC. This translates into CASSQDTSTYEQYV.

This clonotype was seen at least ten times. V is TRBV7-2 and J is TRBJ2-3; D remains ambiguous. Deletions cut 5 bases from V and 2 bases from J, with 11 bases between. Looked up from germline, CDR1 is SGHTA and CDR2 is FQGNSA. This CDR3 has 14 residues. CDR3 residues: CASSRRVHTDTQYF. The CDR3 bases are TGTGCCAGCAGCCGTCGGGTGCACACAGATACGCAGTATTTT. Variable domain in full (rest from reference TRBV7-2 and TRBJ2-3): GAGVSQSPSNKVTEKGKDVELRCDPISGHTALYWYRQSLGQGLEFLIYFQGNSAPDKSGLPSDRFSAERTGGSVSTLTIQRTQQEDSAVYLCASSRRVHTDTQYFGPGTRLTVL.

J is TRBJ2-2 and V is TRBV6-5; tentative D call: TRBD2 (5 bases). V was clipped by 5 bases and J by 0 bases, with 16 bases between them. The germline CDR1 and CDR2 sequences are MNHEY and SVGAGI. This CDR3 is 17 amino acids long. This CDR3 reads CASSPGGGYANTGELFF. CDR3 nucleotides: TGTGCCAGCAGTCCCGGAGGCGGGTACGCGAACACCGGGGAGCTGTTTTTT.

There are many counts of this clonotype. The rearrangement joins TRBV28 to TRBJ2-5; D unclear. Trimming took 1 base from V and 2 from J, leaving 8 bases between them. CDR1 is MDHEN and CDR2 is SYDVKM in the germline V gene. This CDR3 is 14 amino acids long. CDR3 bases: TGTGCCAGCAGTTTATACCGAAGGCAAGAGACCCAGTACTTC. This encodes CASSLYRRQETQYF.